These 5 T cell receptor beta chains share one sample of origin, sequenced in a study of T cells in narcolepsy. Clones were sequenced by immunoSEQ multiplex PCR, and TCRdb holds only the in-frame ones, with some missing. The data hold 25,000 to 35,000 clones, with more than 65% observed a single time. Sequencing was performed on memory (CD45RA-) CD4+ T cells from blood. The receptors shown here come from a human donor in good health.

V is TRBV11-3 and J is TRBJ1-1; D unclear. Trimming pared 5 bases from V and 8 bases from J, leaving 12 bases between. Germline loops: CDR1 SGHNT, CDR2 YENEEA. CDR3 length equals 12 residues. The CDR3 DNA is TGTGCCAGCAGCCCCAACCTCCAAGAAGCTTTCTTT. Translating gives CASSPNLQEAFF.

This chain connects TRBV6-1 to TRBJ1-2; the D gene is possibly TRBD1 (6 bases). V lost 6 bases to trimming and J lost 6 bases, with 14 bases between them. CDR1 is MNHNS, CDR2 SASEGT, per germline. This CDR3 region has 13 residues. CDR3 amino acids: CASRMGGADGYTF. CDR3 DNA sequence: TGTGCCAGCAGGATGGGGGGCGCAGATGGCTACACCTTC.

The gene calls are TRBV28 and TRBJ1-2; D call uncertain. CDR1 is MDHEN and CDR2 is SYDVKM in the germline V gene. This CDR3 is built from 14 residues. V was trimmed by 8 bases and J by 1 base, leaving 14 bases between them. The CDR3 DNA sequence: TGTGCCAGCGGGTTACACACAGATAACTATGGCTACACCTTC. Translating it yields CASGLHTDNYGYTF.

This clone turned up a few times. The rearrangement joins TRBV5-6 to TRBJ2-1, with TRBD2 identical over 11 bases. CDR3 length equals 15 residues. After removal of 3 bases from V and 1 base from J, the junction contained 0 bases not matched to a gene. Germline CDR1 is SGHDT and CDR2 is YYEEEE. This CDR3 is CASSSSGRSYNEQFF. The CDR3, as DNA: TGTGCCAGCAGCTCTAGCGGGAGGTCCTACAATGAGCAGTTCTTC.

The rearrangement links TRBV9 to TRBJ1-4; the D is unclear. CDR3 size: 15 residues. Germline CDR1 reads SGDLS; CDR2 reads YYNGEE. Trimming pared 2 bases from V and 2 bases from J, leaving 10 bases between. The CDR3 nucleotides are TGTGCCAGCAGCGTCACCGCCCACACTAATGAAAAACTGTTTTTT. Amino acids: CASSVTAHTNEKLFF.